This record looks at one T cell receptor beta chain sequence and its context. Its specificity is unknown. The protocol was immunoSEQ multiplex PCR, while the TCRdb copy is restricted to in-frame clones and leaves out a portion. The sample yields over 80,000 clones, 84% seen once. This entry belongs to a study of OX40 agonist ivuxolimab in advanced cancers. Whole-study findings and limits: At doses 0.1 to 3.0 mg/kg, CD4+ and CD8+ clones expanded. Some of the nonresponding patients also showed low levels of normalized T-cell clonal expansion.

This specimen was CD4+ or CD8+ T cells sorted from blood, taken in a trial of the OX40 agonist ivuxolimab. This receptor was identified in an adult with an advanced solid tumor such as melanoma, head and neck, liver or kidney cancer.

Here the CDR3 DNA reads TGTGCCACCAGCAGAGATGACGTTTCCGGGTTGGGAAATGAGCAGTTCTTC. As protein: CATSRDDVSGLGNEQFF. The chain has TRBV15 and TRBJ2-1; D not certain. CDR3 length: 17 amino acids. V lost 0 bases, J lost 7 bases, and 19 bases lay in between. Germline loops: CDR1 LNHNV, CDR2 YYDKDF (reference sequence).